What follows are 28 T cell receptor beta chains derived from one specimen sequenced in a study of blood T cell repertoires in COVID-19. Sequencing was performed with immunoSEQ multiplex PCR; in TCRdb, only in-frame clones are kept and a portion is missing. The sample lists hundreds of thousands of clones, about 85% occurring once. Sequenced material: PBMCs or T cells enriched from blood (not recorded which). The receptor source for this set is a woman aged 30 to 39 who had been exposed to COVID-19.

This rearrangement joins TRBV4-1 to TRBJ2-1, with 7 bases identical to TRBD2. CDR3 length equals 14 residues. Per the germline V gene, CDR1 is MGHRA and CDR2 is YSYEKL. After removal of 4 bases from V and 9 bases from J, the junction contained 9 bases not matched to a gene. CDR3 protein: CASSRGLPRGEQFF. The CDR3 DNA reads as TGCGCCAGCAGCCGGGGACTACCCAGAGGTGAGCAGTTCTTC.

J is TRBJ2-1 and V is TRBV10-2; TRBD2 matches 8 bases. This CDR3 has 17 residues. V dropped 3 bases and J dropped 0; count of bases not matched to a gene: 7. Germline V lookup: CDR1 WSHSY, CDR2 SAAADI. CDR3 protein: CASSDVLGLGSYNEQFF. The CDR3 nucleotides are TGCGCCAGCAGTGACGTTCTGGGACTAGGCTCCTACAATGAGCAGTTCTTC.

The rearrangement links TRBV30 to TRBJ1-1, with D unclear. There are 10 residues in the CDR3. V was trimmed by 8 bases and J by 11 bases, leaving 15 bases between them. CDR1 GTSNPN and CDR2 SVGIG come from the germline V gene (reference sequence). CDR3 bases: TGTGCCGGAGGGAGGGAGTTCGCTTTCTTT. This translates into CAGGREFAFF.

The chain's CDR3 is CASSLAPGQGPEAFF. CDR3 nucleotide sequence: TGTGCCAGCAGCTTAGCCCCGGGACAGGGCCCTGAAGCTTTCTTT. J is TRBJ1-1 and V is TRBV7-6, with 9 bases fitting TRBD1. V lost 0 bases, J lost 6 bases, and 5 bases stayed unmatched. The CDR3 covers 15 residues. Germline V gene sequence: CDR1 SGHVS, CDR2 FNYEAQ. Combining the CDR3 with reference TRBV7-6 and TRBJ1-1 gives the whole variable domain GAGVSQSPRYKVTKRGQDVALRCDPISGHVSLYWYRQALGQGPEFLTYFNYEAQQDKSGLPNDRFSAERPEGSISTLTIQRTEQRDSAMYRCASSLAPGQGPEAFFGQGTRLTVV.

This chain connects TRBV7-9 to TRBJ2-2; 11 positions agree with TRBD1. CDR3 length: 16 amino acids. Trimming took 3 bases from V and 4 from J; bases not matched to a gene: 4. Per the germline V gene, CDR1 is SEHNR and CDR2 is FQNEAQ (reference sequence). This chain's CDR3 is CASSLAGQGGTGELFF. CDR3 in DNA: TGTGCCAGCAGCTTGGCGGGACAGGGGGGCACCGGGGAGCTGTTTTTT.

This sequence joins TRBV5-6 and TRBJ2-3, with D unresolved. V lost 2 bases and J 3 bases, leaving 4 bases between the germline ends. The CDR3 contains 12 residues. Per germline, CDR1 SGHDT and CDR2 YYEEEE. The CDR3: CASSFLTDTQYF. CDR3 coding DNA: TGTGCCAGCAGCTTTCTAACAGATACGCAGTATTTT.

V is TRBV11-2 and J is TRBJ2-1; D uncertain. Germline V CDR1 and CDR2: SGHAT, FQNNGV. The CDR3 spans 16 residues. V was cut by 4 bases and J by 0 bases, with 13 bases left in between. The CDR3 loop is CASSSYNQDSYNEQFF. The CDR3 bases are TGTGCCAGCAGCTCATACAACCAGGACTCCTACAATGAGCAGTTCTTC. The full variable domain, with the rest looked up from reference TRBV11-2 and TRBJ2-1, is EAGVAQSPRYKIIEKRQSVAFWCNPISGHATLYWYQQILGQGPKLLIQFQNNGVVDDSQLPKDRFSAERLKGVDSTLKIQPAKLEDSAVYLCASSSYNQDSYNEQFFGPGTRLTVL.

V and J are TRBV28 and TRBJ2-1; possibly TRBD2 for D (7 bases). The CDR3 loop spans 14 amino acids. Trimming removed 10 bases at V and 9 bases at J, with 22 bases between. Germline CDR1 reads MDHEN; CDR2 reads SYDVKM. CDR3 nucleotides: TGTGCCACCCTGATGGCTAGCGGAGGGGGTGAGCAGTTCTTC. Encoded protein: CATLMASGGGEQFF.

The rearrangement links TRBV5-5 to TRBJ1-3, with 8 bases matching TRBD1. The CDR3 is made up of 14 amino acids. The ends lost 4 bases at V and 2 bases at J; junction bases unmatched: 2. Germline V gives CDR1 SGHKS, CDR2 YYEKEE (reference sequence). The CDR3 DNA is TGTGCCAGCAGCCAACAGGGGGCTGGAAACACCATATATTTT. The encoded protein is CASSQQGAGNTIYF.

The chain combines TRBV18 with TRBJ1-2, with 9 bases fitting TRBD1. CDR1 is KGHSH and CDR2 is LQKENI in the germline V gene. The ends lost 6 bases at V and 0 bases at J; junction bases unmatched: 8. CDR3 size: 16 residues. CDR3 coding DNA: TGTGCCAGCTCTCGGGACAGGGAGATTACTAACTATGGCTACACCTTC. It yields the protein CASSRDREITNYGYTF.

This clone appeared once. V is TRBV6-5 and J is TRBJ2-3; D is uncertain. The germline CDR1 and CDR2 sequences are MNHEY and SVGAGI. Deletions cut 4 bases from V and 2 bases from J, with 13 bases between. This CDR3 comprises 15 residues. DNA of the CDR3: TGTGCCAGCAGTTCCTTGACGGGTTACACAGATACGCAGTATTTT. This gives the protein CASSSLTGYTDTQYF.

This chain uses TRBV27 with TRBJ1-2, with TRBD1 as a possible D gene (6 bases). Germline values: CDR1 MNHEY, CDR2 SMNVEV (reference sequence). This CDR3 has 15 amino acids. Trimming removed 4 bases at V and 4 bases at J, with 16 bases between. In DNA, the CDR3 is TGTGCCAGCAGTTCCTACAGGGACGAGGTCTATGGCTACACCTTC. Its translation is CASSSYRDEVYGYTF.

The V and J genes are TRBV28 and TRBJ1-2; 7 nucleotides match TRBD1. Germline lookup yields CDR1 MDHEN and CDR2 SYDVKM. V gave up 6 bases and J gave up 4 bases; unmatched junction bases: 8. The CDR3 covers 14 residues. Here the CDR3 reads CASRRGDSSYGYTF. CDR3 in DNA: TGTGCCAGCAGACGAGGGGACAGCTCCTATGGCTACACCTTC.

The chain joins TRBV11-3 to TRBJ2-1; 7 positions agree with TRBD1. The CDR3 contains 15 residues. CDR1 is SGHNT and CDR2 is YENEEA in the germline V gene. V was clipped by 5 bases and J by 7 bases; unmatched bases: 11. The CDR3 DNA reads TGTGCCAGCAGCCTTGGCTTGGGGACAGCTAATGAGCAGTTCTTC. It translates to CASSLGLGTANEQFF.

The CDR3 spells CASSSGTETYNEQFF. CDR3 bases: TGCGCCAGCAGCTCCGGGACAGAGACTTACAATGAGCAGTTCTTC. The chain uses TRBV5-1 and TRBJ2-1, with 7 bases fitting TRBD1. J lost 4 bases, V lost 3 bases, and 7 bases had no gene match. Germline V gives CDR1 SGHRS, CDR2 YFSETQ. The CDR3 contains 15 residues.

The J gene is TRBJ1-1, the V gene TRBV28; perhaps TRBD1 as D (5 bases). The ends were cut back, 0 bases at V and 0 bases at J, with 11 bases in the middle. Per the germline V gene, CDR1 is MDHEN and CDR2 is SYDVKM. This CDR3 has 16 amino acids. In nucleotides, the CDR3 is TGTGCCAGCAGTTTATGGGGGGGAAGCATGAACACTGAAGCTTTCTTT. It codes for CASSLWGGSMNTEAFF.

This chain uses TRBV3-1 (or the pseudogene TRBV3-2) with TRBJ2-2; 8 nucleotides agree with TRBD2. CDR1 is LGHDT, CDR2 YNNKEL, per germline (reference sequence). Trimming cost V 2 bases and J 4 bases; bases outside gene matches: 6. The CDR3 runs 16 residues. The CDR3 bases are TGTGCCAGCAGCCAAAGGGTTAGCGGGGCCACCGGGGAGCTGTTTTTT. Its protein is CASSQRVSGATGELFF.

The rearrangement links TRBV28 to TRBJ1-1, with D perhaps matching TRBD1 (6 bases). V was shortened by 5 bases and J by 5 bases, with 12 bases between the two germline ends. CDR1 and CDR2 from the germline V gene are MDHEN and SYDVKM. This CDR3 spans 13 amino acids. CDR3 region: CASSGRGATEAFF. The CDR3 region has the DNA TGTGCCAGCAGTGGACGGGGGGCGACTGAAGCTTTCTTT.

This clone was seen a single time. The chain joins TRBV29-1 to TRBJ1-1, with D perhaps TRBD1 (6 bases). The length of the CDR3 is 13 residues. Germline lookup yields CDR1 SQVTM and CDR2 ANQGSEA. V was shortened by 6 bases and J by 0 bases, with 11 bases between the two germline ends. The CDR3 DNA sequence: TGCAGCGTCAGGACAGACCTGAACACTGAAGCTTTCTTT. Its translation: CSVRTDLNTEAFF.

The V call is TRBV19, the J call TRBJ2-2; 10 bases line up with TRBD2. The germline gives CDR1 LNHDA, CDR2 SQIVND (reference sequence). J lost 4 bases, V lost 7 bases, and 3 bases had no gene match. The CDR3 has 14 residues. CDR3 region: CASNSGGSTGELFF. The DNA of the CDR3 is TGTGCCAGTAATAGCGGGGGGTCCACCGGGGAGCTGTTTTTT.

Notes on this clone: One junction end does not reproduce the germline sequence, and a read error may be involved. The J gene is TRBJ1-4, the V gene TRBV7-7, with a weak D call TRBD1 (6 bases). Germline V lookup: CDR1 SSHAT, CDR2 FNYEAQ (reference sequence). The CDR3 length is 16 residues. The CDR3 nucleotides are TGTGCTAGCAGCTCCTGGACAGCCGGAGTTCGGGAAAAACTGTTTTTT. The encoded protein is CASSSWTAGVREKLFF.

The genes are TRBV28 and TRBJ1-3; 10 bases fit TRBD1. The V gene's germline CDR1 is MDHEN and CDR2 SYDVKM. V dropped 6 bases and J dropped 3; count of bases not matched to a gene: 5. The length of the CDR3 is 15 residues. CDR3 protein: CASRSDRGYGNTIYF. Written as DNA, the CDR3 is TGTGCCAGCAGATCGGACAGGGGGTATGGAAACACCATATATTTT.

V and J are TRBV12-5 and TRBJ1-2; D is uncertain. With 0 bases removed from V and 7 bases from J, the gap between germline ends came to 9 bases. This CDR3 is 13 amino acids long. Germline assignment: CDR1 LGHNT and CDR2 FRNRAP. The CDR3 coding sequence is TGTGCTAGTGGTTTGGTATCTACGGGTGGCTACACCTTC. It translates to CASGLVSTGGYTF. Full variable domain (missing parts from reference TRBV12-5 and TRBJ1-2): DARVTQTPRHKVTEMGQEVTMRCQPILGHNTVFWYRQTMMQGLELLAYFRNRAPLDDSGMPKDRFSAEMPDATLATLKIQPSEPRDSAVYFCASGLVSTGGYTFGSGTRLTVV.

The chain is built from TRBV7-9 and TRBJ2-3, with D perhaps TRBD1 (6 bases). V was shortened by 6 bases and J by 3 bases, with 13 bases between the two germline ends. This CDR3 has 14 amino acids. Germline V gives CDR1 SEHNR, CDR2 FQNEAQ (reference sequence). The CDR3 is CASSKYRETDTQYF. CDR3 sequence (DNA): TGTGCCAGCAGTAAATACAGGGAAACAGATACGCAGTATTTT.

The chain joins TRBV20-1 to TRBJ2-7; D unclear. Germline CDR1 DFQATT, CDR2 SNEGSKA (reference sequence). The CDR3 is 11 residues long. V was trimmed by 1 base and J by 2 bases, leaving 3 bases between them. CDR3 sequence: CSARAAYEQYF. Written as DNA, the CDR3 is TGCAGTGCTAGAGCAGCCTACGAGCAGTACTTC.

The chain combines TRBV18 with TRBJ2-1; D ambiguous. The V end lost 5 bases, the J end lost 7 bases, and 9 bases lay between the germline ends. Germline V gene sequence: CDR1 KGHSH, CDR2 LQKENI. This CDR3 comprises 12 residues. CDR3 sequence (DNA): TGTGCCAGCTCAGAATCCCAGAATGAGCAGTTCTTC. Translated: CASSESQNEQFF.

The chain couples TRBV11-1 to TRBJ2-3, with 8 bases lining up with TRBD1. The junction had 7 bases not matched to a gene; V was cut back by 5 bases and J by 6 bases. This CDR3 region has 14 residues. Germline assignment: CDR1 SGHAT and CDR2 FQDESV (reference sequence). The CDR3 nucleotides are TGTGCCAGCAGCCCCGGGACAGGTTGGGATACGCAGTATTTT. This sequence encodes CASSPGTGWDTQYF.

The genes are TRBV7-2 and TRBJ2-3; 13 nucleotides agree with TRBD2. Germline lookup yields CDR1 SGHTA and CDR2 FQGNSA. With V trimmed by 5 bases and J by 2 bases, 4 bases remained unmatched. This CDR3 has 16 residues. In DNA form, the CDR3 reads TGTGCCAGCAGCCCGGGACTAGCGGGGCCCACAGATACGCAGTATTTT. This encodes CASSPGLAGPTDTQYF.